This T cell receptor (beta chain) was recovered during a study of patients and donors after allogeneic stem cell transplantation. MiXCR, applied by TCRdb to the RT-PCR reads, yields one record per CDR3 protein. The sample has some 200,000 distinct CDR3 sequences; 41% are singletons. The receptor was isolated from a human donor who was either an allogeneic HSCT recipient or a stem cell or donor lymphocyte infusion donor (not recorded which). It is not recorded whose cells these are; they may come from a transplant donor. The specimen was blood, either unsorted or a sorted T cell fraction (not recorded which).

CDR3 sequence reads: CASSLPGSYNEQFF. As DNA, the CDR3 is TGTGCCAGCAGTTTGCCGGGCTCCTACAATGAGCAGTTCTTC. V usage is TRBV27 and J usage is TRBJ2-1; the D is unclear. The CDR3 length is 14 residues. Trimming stripped 3 bases from V and 0 bases from J, with 6 bases between. In germline, CDR1 is MNHEY, CDR2 SMNVEV (reference sequence).